This T cell receptor (beta chain) was retrieved from a study of blood T cells in healthy people across ages. Broader study findings: Diversity of TCR beta per million T cells declined in a roughly linear way with age.

As to this clonotype: Its antigen is not identified.

Each sample provided at least 6 micrograms of extracted total RNA. Germline V gene lookup returns CDR1 DFQATT and CDR2 SNEGSKA (reference sequence). V was clipped by 7 bases and J by 4 bases, with 10 bases between them. The CDR3 has 11 residues. Then a second PCR, running about 6 to 11 cycles, was carried out with a sample-barcoded 5' primer and a J-beta primer mix. TCRdb used MiXCR to reprocess the 5' RACE reads, holding one entry per CDR3 protein. Found here are 800,000 to 950,000 distinct CDR3 sequences, about 37% of them singletons; the top ten hold over 10%. The J gene is TRBJ1-2, the V gene TRBV20-1; TRBD1 might be the D (5 bases). Sequences were obtained from blood. This sequence was found in a man aged 18-30 years in good health. DNA for the CDR3: TGCAGTGTGGGGCAGGTCTATGGCTACACCTTC. It is translated as CSVGQVYGYTF.